This TCR beta chain came from a study of cytomegalovirus exposure and HLA in healthy donors. General study results and limits: In a later analysis, TCR beta V- and J-gene trimming showed a link to a missense DCLRE1C variant.

The V end lost 3 bases, the J end lost 4 bases, and 25 bases lay between the germline ends. The CDR3 runs to 19 residues. Germline-derived CDR1 and CDR2 are LNHDA and SQIVND (reference sequence). The PCR had 60 Vbeta and 13 Jbeta primers. Produced via immunoSEQ multiplex PCR; TCRdb's table is partial and in-frame only. The sample has around 100,000 clones, about 69% seen once. This clone was observed a handful of times. Its cognate antigen is unknown. Sequenced material: PBMCs. The V gene is TRBV19, the J gene TRBJ2-1; D is perhaps TRBD1 (5 bases). This clonotype was obtained from a human donor in good health. The CDR3 region is CASSMGPGLRPTIYNEQFF. The CDR3 nucleotides read TGTGCCAGTAGTATGGGGCCGGGCCTGCGACCCACTATTTACAATGAGCAGTTCTTC.